Below, 15 T cell receptor beta chains from the same sample are listed, as sequenced in a study of metastatic and nonmetastatic thyroid tumors. From the PCR reads, TCRdb re-called clones with MiXCR. The sample yields over 20,000 clones, roughly a quarter seen once. No patient received treatment before thyroid surgery. Sequenced material: blood. These receptor sequences come from a male donor with papillary thyroid cancer or a benign thyroid nodule (not recorded which). Some clones in this sample may be carry-over from other donors' samples.

This clone showed up many times. The rearrangement uses TRBV6-1 and TRBJ2-3; D is unresolved. The CDR3 is 14 amino acids. The germline gives CDR1 MNHNS, CDR2 SASEGT. V was cut by 3 bases and J by 1 base, with 8 bases left in between. The CDR3 region has the DNA TGTGCCAGCAGTGACCTAGGAGGCACAGATACGCAGTATTTT. It translates to CASSDLGGTDTQYF.

In this sample, this clone turned up many times. V gene TRBV24-1 combines with J gene TRBJ2-7; possibly TRBD1 for D (7 bases). The CDR3 totals 14 residues. Trimming took off 2 bases at V and 7 bases at J, with 14 bases between the two ends. Germline V gene data show CDR1 as KGHDR and CDR2 as SFDVKD. This chain's CDR3 is CATSDSSGGYEQYF. CDR3 sequence (DNA): TGTGCCACCAGTGATTCCTCAGGGGGGTATGAGCAGTACTTC.

CDR3 DNA sequence: TGCAGTGCTAGAGCTACGGATAGCAATCAGCCCCAGCATTTT. Encoded protein: CSARATDSNQPQHF. This chain connects TRBV20-1 to TRBJ1-5; no definite D call. Per the germline V gene, CDR1 is DFQATT and CDR2 is SNEGSKA (reference sequence). V lost 1 base and J lost 0, with 7 bases in between. The CDR3 spans 14 residues.

This clone was counted many times. The chain links TRBV29-1 to TRBJ2-1; 8 positions match TRBD1. The germline V gene has CDR1 SQVTM and CDR2 ANQGSEA. V shed 7 bases, J shed 8 bases, and the junction held 13 bases outside the gene matches. The CDR3 runs 14 residues. The CDR3 DNA reads TGCAGCGCCCCCCAGGGGGCAATTCTCCATGAGCAGTTCTTC. It encodes CSAPQGAILHEQFF.

This clone has only a few counts. A single base separates this from a much larger clone, so it may be a read error. This chain connects TRBV5-5 to TRBJ2-2, with 9 bases lining up with TRBD1. The CDR3 length is 15 residues. Germline V gene sequence: CDR1 SGHKS, CDR2 YYEKEE (reference sequence). CDR3 in amino acids: CVSSLGTGIFGELFF. CDR3 nucleotides: TGTGTCAGCAGCTTGGGGACAGGGATTTTCGGGGAGCTGTTTTTT.

This clone appeared many times. The rearrangement joins TRBV6-4 to TRBJ2-1; the match to TRBD2 covers 9 bases. Germline-derived CDR1 and CDR2 are MRHNA and SNTAGT. CDR3 length equals 13 residues. Trimming at V came to 10 bases and at J to 9 bases, leaving 10 bases not matched to a gene. The CDR3 coding sequence is TGTGCCACCCAGCGGGAGGAAGGAACTGAGCAGTTCTTC. Amino acid sequence: CATQREEGTEQFF.

Many counts were recorded for this clone. The V and J genes are TRBV15 and TRBJ1-1, with D unclear. Germline CDR1 and CDR2: LNHNV and YYDKDF (reference sequence). The CDR3 length is 12 residues. V was cut by 6 bases and J by 4 bases, with 9 bases left in between. CDR3 loop: CATRNVGTEAFF. In DNA form, the CDR3 reads TGTGCCACCAGGAATGTGGGCACTGAAGCTTTCTTT.

This clone was detected only a few times. A junction boundary mismatches the germline segment, possibly from a read error. The genes are TRBV10-3 and TRBJ1-1; TRBD1 is a possible D gene (6 bases). The CDR3 spans 13 residues. Germline V lookup: CDR1 ENHRY, CDR2 SYGVKD. The CDR3 here is CAISESRGQQAFF. Written as DNA, the CDR3 is TGTGCCATCAGTGAGTCGCGGGGGCAGCAAGCCTTCTTT.

Ten or more counts support this clone. The J gene is TRBJ2-7, the V gene TRBV7-9; D not certain. Deletions cut 7 bases from V and 2 bases from J, with 15 bases between. Germline lookup yields CDR1 SEHNR and CDR2 FQNEAQ (reference sequence). CDR3 length: 14 amino acids. CDR3 DNA sequence: TGTGCCAGCACATTCTCAGGCTCCCCCTACGAGCAGTACTTC. Translating gives CASTFSGSPYEQYF.

This clone was counted at least ten times. The chain joins TRBV11-3 to TRBJ2-5; no firm D call. The CDR3 runs to 14 residues. The ends were cut back, 1 base at V and 0 bases at J, with 6 bases in the middle. CDR1 and CDR2 from the germline V gene are SGHNT and YENEEA. CDR3 protein: CASSLAQDQETQYF. CDR3 nucleotides: TGTGCCAGCAGCTTAGCCCAGGACCAAGAGACCCAGTACTTC.

The chain recombines TRBV7-8 with TRBJ1-5; no definite D call. The germline V gene encodes CDR1 SGHVS and CDR2 FQNEAQ. V lost 1 base and J lost 4, with 11 bases in between. The CDR3 loop spans 15 amino acids. The CDR3 is CASSLGVTGNQPQHF. DNA of the CDR3: TGTGCCAGCAGCTTAGGAGTCACGGGGAATCAGCCCCAGCATTTT.

The chain employs TRBV13 and TRBJ2-2; 7 nucleotides agree with TRBD1. Germline trimming cut 6 bases from V and 0 bases from J; bases unmatched to any gene: 7. Germline V CDR1 and CDR2: PRHDT, FYEKMQ (reference sequence). The CDR3 covers 16 residues. CDR3 in amino acids: CASSSGTVANTGELFF. In DNA form, the CDR3 reads TGTGCCAGCAGTTCCGGGACAGTCGCGAACACCGGGGAGCTGTTTTTT.

In this sample, this clone turned up many times. The CDR3 region is CASSPQSGSPTDTQYF. In DNA form, the CDR3 reads TGTGCCAGCAGCCCCCAGAGCGGGAGCCCCACAGATACGCAGTATTTT. The chain joins TRBV5-4 to TRBJ2-3; TRBD2 matches at 8 bases. The V and J ends lost 4 bases and 2 bases, in that order; junction bases with no gene match: 9. This CDR3 is 16 amino acids long. Germline CDR1 SGHNT, CDR2 YYREEE (reference sequence).

The chain couples TRBV19 to TRBJ1-3; D remains ambiguous. The CDR3 is 11 amino acids. Trimming took off 7 bases at V and 4 bases at J, with 5 bases between the two ends. Germline V gene sequence: CDR1 LNHDA, CDR2 SQIVND (reference sequence). The CDR3 region is CASIFGNTIYF. CDR3 bases: TGTGCCAGTATATTCGGAAACACCATATATTTT. The whole variable domain, remainder taken from reference TRBV19 and TRBJ1-3, is DGGITQSPKYLFRKEGQNVTLSCEQNLNHDAMYWYRQDPGQGLRLIYYSQIVNDFQKGDIAEGYSVSREKKESFPLTVTSAQKNPTAFYLCASIFGNTIYFGEGSWLTVV.

The V gene is TRBV5-1, the J gene TRBJ2-6; perhaps TRBD1 as D (6 bases). The CDR3 loop spans 15 amino acids. CDR1 and CDR2 (germline): SGHRS, YFSETQ. Trimming took off 3 bases at V and 3 bases at J, with 10 bases between the two ends. CDR3 nucleotides: TGCGCCAGCAGCTGGGCAGGGGATGGGGCCAACGTCCTGACTTTC. Encoded protein: CASSWAGDGANVLTF. Full variable domain (outside the CDR3, taken from reference TRBV5-1 and TRBJ2-6): KAGVTQTPRYLIKTRGQQVTLSCSPISGHRSVSWYQQTPGQGLQFLFEYFSETQRNKGNFPGRFSGRQFSNSRSEMNVSTLELGDSALYLCASSWAGDGANVLTFGAGSRLTVL.